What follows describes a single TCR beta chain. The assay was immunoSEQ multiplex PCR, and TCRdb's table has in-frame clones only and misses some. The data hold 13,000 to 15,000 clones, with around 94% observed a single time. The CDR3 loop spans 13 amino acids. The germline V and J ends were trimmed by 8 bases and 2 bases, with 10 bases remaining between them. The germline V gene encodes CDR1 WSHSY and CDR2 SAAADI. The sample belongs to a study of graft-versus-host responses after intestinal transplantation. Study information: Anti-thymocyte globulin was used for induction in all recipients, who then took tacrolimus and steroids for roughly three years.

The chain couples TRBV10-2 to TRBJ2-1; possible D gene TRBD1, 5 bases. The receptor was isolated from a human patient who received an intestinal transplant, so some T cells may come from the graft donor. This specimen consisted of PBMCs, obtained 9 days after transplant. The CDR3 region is CASAQGTYNEQFF. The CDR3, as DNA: TGCGCCAGCGCTCAGGGTACCTACAATGAGCAGTTCTTC.